A selection of T cell receptor beta chains follows, all from one sample in a study of blood T cells in healthy people across ages. MiXCR was run by TCRdb on the 5' RACE reads, yielding one entry per CDR3 protein. The sample consists of 710,000 or so distinct CDR3 sequences, about 30% of them appearing once. The sample comprised blood. These receptors were taken from a woman older than 75 in good health. Each CDR3 is given with its conserved first and last residue. A D gene is named only where the DNA matches it firmly. The size field is filled for only some rows; it gives once, few, many or a size class.

d_gene: -
abundance: -
j_gene: TRBJ1-5
v_gene: TRBV5-1
CDR3aa: CASSSDPDTDQPQHF
CDR3nt: TGCGCCAGCAGCTCGGACCCAGACACCGATCAGCCCCAGCATTTT

d_gene: -
abundance: -
j_gene: TRBJ1-1
v_gene: TRBV4-2
CDR3aa: CASSQEGGLGKSEAFF
CDR3nt: TGTGCCAGCAGCCAAGAAGGGGGATTAGGCAAATCTGAAGCTTTCTTT

d_gene: -
abundance: many
j_gene: TRBJ1-2
v_gene: TRBV7-2
CDR3aa: CASSLEAGRVGYGYTF
CDR3nt: TGTGCCAGCAGCTTAGAGGCGGGAAGGGTGGGATATGGCTACACCTTC

d_gene: -
abundance: many
j_gene: TRBJ2-2
v_gene: TRBV29-1
CDR3aa: CSVNLGDPANTGELFF
CDR3nt: TGCAGCGTTAATTTAGGCGATCCGGCGAACACCGGGGAGCTGTTTTTT

d_gene: -
abundance: -
j_gene: TRBJ1-1
v_gene: TRBV5-1
CDR3aa: CASSVDGGAEAFF
CDR3nt: TGCGCCAGCAGCGTCGATGGTGGCGCTGAAGCTTTCTTT

d_gene: -
abundance: many
j_gene: TRBJ2-5
v_gene: TRBV5-1
CDR3aa: CASSLGLRLQETQYF
CDR3nt: TGCGCCAGCAGCTTGGGGCTGAGGCTTCAAGAGACCCAGTACTTC

d_gene: -
abundance: many
j_gene: TRBJ1-6
v_gene: TRBV4-1
CDR3aa: CASSQDRLFSYNSPLHF
CDR3nt: TGCGCCAGCAGCCAAGATCGCCTCTTCTCCTATAATTCACCCCTCCACTTT

d_gene: TRBD1
abundance: many
j_gene: TRBJ2-1
v_gene: TRBV14
CDR3aa: CASSLRSGTGNNEQFF
CDR3nt: TGTGCCAGCAGCTTAAGGTCCGGGACAGGGAACAATGAGCAGTTCTTC

d_gene: -
abundance: -
j_gene: TRBJ2-2
v_gene: TRBV11-3
CDR3aa: CASSLEGATGELFF
CDR3nt: TGTGCCAGCAGCTTAGAAGGGGCCACCGGGGAGCTGTTTTTT

d_gene: -
abundance: -
j_gene: TRBJ2-1
v_gene: TRBV10-3
CDR3aa: CAISDPGLPRDEQFF
CDR3nt: TGTGCCATCAGTGATCCAGGACTACCTAGGGATGAGCAGTTCTTC

d_gene: TRBD2
abundance: -
j_gene: TRBJ2-3
v_gene: TRBV7-2
CDR3aa: CASSPLAGGFTDTQYF
CDR3nt: TGTGCCAGCAGCCCCCTAGCGGGGGGTTTCACAGATACGCAGTATTTT

d_gene: -
abundance: -
j_gene: TRBJ2-6
v_gene: TRBV7-8
CDR3aa: CASSLIGGSWVLTF
CDR3nt: TGTGCCAGCAGCTTAATTGGGGGTTCCTGGGTCCTGACTTTC

d_gene: TRBD1
abundance: -
j_gene: TRBJ1-1
v_gene: TRBV12-3/TRBV12-4
CDR3aa: CVSSLGQGASTEAFF
CDR3nt: TGTGTCAGCAGTTTAGGGCAGGGGGCGAGTACTGAAGCTTTCTTT

d_gene: -
abundance: -
j_gene: TRBJ1-5
v_gene: TRBV24-1
CDR3aa: CATSLGINQPQHF
CDR3nt: TGTGCCACCAGTCTAGGCATCAATCAGCCCCAGCATTTT

d_gene: -
abundance: -
j_gene: TRBJ1-2
v_gene: TRBV19
CDR3aa: CASMITPQLGYTF
CDR3nt: TGTGCCAGTATGATAACTCCACAGTTGGGCTACACCTTC

d_gene: -
abundance: many
j_gene: TRBJ2-5
v_gene: TRBV10-3
CDR3aa: CASGPQAETQYF
CDR3nt: TGTGCCAGCGGACCCCAGGCTGAGACCCAGTACTTC

d_gene: -
abundance: many
j_gene: TRBJ2-7
v_gene: TRBV10-2
CDR3aa: CASMRDPRYEQYF
CDR3nt: TGCGCCAGCATGAGAGACCCGAGGTACGAGCAGTACTTC

d_gene: -
abundance: few
j_gene: TRBJ2-7
v_gene: TRBV6-1
CDR3aa: CASSEVQGIFEQYF
CDR3nt: TGTGCCAGCAGTGAAGTGCAGGGTATTTTCGAGCAGTACTTC

d_gene: -
abundance: -
j_gene: TRBJ1-5
v_gene: TRBV7-2
CDR3aa: CASSLEGDGSYRYSNQPQHF
CDR3nt: TGTGCCAGCAGCTTAGAAGGGGACGGATCCTATCGTTATAGCAATCAGCCCCAGCATTTT

d_gene: -
abundance: many
j_gene: TRBJ2-7
v_gene: TRBV20-1
CDR3aa: CSARPRAEAYEQYF
CDR3nt: TGCAGTGCTAGACCACGGGCGGAGGCCTACGAGCAGTACTTC

d_gene: -
abundance: -
j_gene: TRBJ2-5
v_gene: TRBV6-5
CDR3aa: CASTPGSVATQYF
CDR3nt: TGTGCCAGCACCCCTGGGTCCGTCGCGACCCAGTACTTC

d_gene: -
abundance: -
j_gene: TRBJ1-4
v_gene: TRBV9
CDR3aa: CASSQSGDNEKLFF
CDR3nt: TGTGCCAGCAGCCAGTCTGGGGATAATGAAAAACTGTTTTTT

d_gene: -
abundance: -
j_gene: TRBJ2-5
v_gene: TRBV7-2
CDR3aa: CASSLAHRALETQYF
CDR3nt: TGTGCCAGCAGCTTAGCGCACAGGGCTTTAGAGACCCAGTACTTC

d_gene: TRBD2
abundance: -
j_gene: TRBJ2-2
v_gene: TRBV7-2
CDR3aa: CASNRIAGTNTGELFF
CDR3nt: TGTGCCAGCAACCGAATAGCGGGAACGAACACCGGGGAGCTGTTTTTT

d_gene: -
abundance: -
j_gene: TRBJ2-7
v_gene: TRBV11-2
CDR3aa: CASSLARKGDPNEQYF
CDR3nt: TGTGCCAGCAGCTTAGCCCGGAAGGGGGACCCCAATGAGCAGTACTTC

d_gene: TRBD1
abundance: many
j_gene: TRBJ2-7
v_gene: TRBV9
CDR3aa: CASSVLDRRGEQYF
CDR3nt: TGTGCCAGCAGCGTCTTGGACAGGCGAGGCGAGCAGTACTTC

d_gene: TRBD2
abundance: many
j_gene: TRBJ2-1
v_gene: TRBV5-1
CDR3aa: CASSLSGGDYNEQFF
CDR3nt: TGCGCCAGCAGCTTGTCCGGGGGGGACTACAATGAGCAGTTCTTC

d_gene: -
abundance: few
j_gene: TRBJ1-5
v_gene: TRBV5-1
CDR3aa: CASSWAGDSNQPQHF
CDR3nt: TGCGCCAGCAGCTGGGCAGGGGATAGCAATCAGCCCCAGCATTTT

d_gene: TRBD2
abundance: many
j_gene: TRBJ2-7
v_gene: TRBV11-2
CDR3aa: CASSWNGGGPYEQYF
CDR3nt: TGTGCCAGCAGCTGGAACGGCGGGGGACCCTACGAGCAGTACTTC

d_gene: -
abundance: -
j_gene: TRBJ1-1
v_gene: TRBV5-1
CDR3aa: CASSLEGNHAFF
CDR3nt: TGCGCCAGCAGCTTGGAAGGGAACCACGCTTTCTTT

d_gene: -
abundance: -
j_gene: TRBJ2-3
v_gene: TRBV5-4
CDR3aa: CASSLEKPGLSTQDF
CDR3nt: TGTGCCAGCAGCTTAGAGAAACCGGGGCTCAGCACGCAGGATTTT

d_gene: -
abundance: many
j_gene: TRBJ1-2
v_gene: TRBV3-1
CDR3aa: CASSQESYGYTF
CDR3nt: TGTGCCAGCAGCCAAGAGTCCTATGGCTACACCTTC

d_gene: TRBD1
abundance: -
j_gene: TRBJ2-5
v_gene: TRBV7-2
CDR3aa: CASSLDRGMNEQYF
CDR3nt: TGTGCCAGCAGCTTAGACAGGGGTATGAATGAGCAGTACTTC

d_gene: TRBD1
abundance: many
j_gene: TRBJ2-1
v_gene: TRBV2
CDR3aa: CASSPRTGGPYNEQFF
CDR3nt: TGTGCCAGCAGCCCTAGGACAGGGGGGCCCTACAATGAGCAGTTCTTC

d_gene: TRBD2
abundance: many
j_gene: TRBJ2-1
v_gene: TRBV20-1
CDR3aa: CSATRLAGGNYNEQFF
CDR3nt: TGCAGTGCTACCCGACTAGCGGGGGGGAATTACAATGAGCAGTTCTTC

d_gene: TRBD2
abundance: few
j_gene: TRBJ2-2
v_gene: TRBV5-6
CDR3aa: CASGIAGANTGELFF
CDR3nt: TGTGCCAGCGGAATAGCGGGGGCGAACACCGGGGAGCTGTTTTTT

d_gene: -
abundance: many
j_gene: TRBJ1-5
v_gene: TRBV7-8
CDR3aa: CASSLDLGSSANQPQHF
CDR3nt: TGTGCCAGCAGCTTAGATCTAGGATCCAGCGCCAATCAGCCCCAGCATTTT

d_gene: -
abundance: -
j_gene: TRBJ2-7
v_gene: TRBV12-3/TRBV12-4
CDR3aa: CASSLASGKTYEQYF
CDR3nt: TGTGCCAGCAGTTTAGCATCCGGCAAAACCTACGAGCAGTACTTC

d_gene: -
abundance: few
j_gene: TRBJ1-2
v_gene: TRBV29-1
CDR3aa: CSVALGTYYGYTF
CDR3nt: TGCAGCGTAGCACTTGGGACCTACTATGGCTACACCTTC

d_gene: -
abundance: many
j_gene: TRBJ1-1
v_gene: TRBV12-3/TRBV12-4
CDR3aa: CASRPGGGHTEAFF
CDR3nt: TGTGCCAGCAGGCCCGGTGGAGGCCACACTGAAGCTTTCTTT